The next 4 T cell receptor beta chains were all read from a single sample in a study of shared clonotypes between healthy human individuals. The protocol was immunoSEQ multiplex PCR, while the TCRdb copy is restricted to in-frame clones and leaves out a portion. The sample includes about 2.1 million clones, around 93% of them seen just once. The naive CD8 population came from CD45RO-negative cells selected for CCR7, without terminally differentiated effector memory CD45RA+ cells. Sequenced material: naive CD8+ T cells from PBMCs. These receptors came from a man in his late teens or twenties in good health. Some clones in this sample may be carry-over from other donors' samples.

The chain carries TRBV19 and TRBJ2-7; 11 bases are shared with TRBD1. Germline V gene lookup returns CDR1 LNHDA and CDR2 SQIVND (reference sequence). The V segment lost 5 bases and the J segment 5 bases; nucleotides outside the gene matches: 5. The CDR3 runs to 14 residues. The CDR3, as DNA: TGTGCCAGTAGTCTGCGGACAGGGGGCGACGAGCAGTACTTC. The encoded protein is CASSLRTGGDEQYF.

The genes are TRBV7-9 and TRBJ1-3, with D unresolved. The V gene's germline CDR1 is SEHNR and CDR2 FQNEAQ (reference sequence). This CDR3 spans 15 amino acids. V dropped 2 bases and J dropped 0 bases, with 8 bases sitting between them. CDR3 bases: TGTGCCAGCAGCTTACCTTGGGGCTCTGGAAACACCATATATTTT. This sequence encodes CASSLPWGSGNTIYF.

This clone was seen a single time. This chain joins TRBV7-8 and TRBJ2-6; no definite D call. V was shortened by 6 bases and J by 4 bases, with 13 bases between the two germline ends. CDR1 and CDR2 (germline): SGHVS, FQNEAQ. The CDR3 is made up of 15 amino acids. The CDR3 bases are TGTGCCAGCAGTACCCGGGTGTCCGGGGCCAACGTCCTGACTTTC. It is translated as CASSTRVSGANVLTF.

This chain connects TRBV28 to TRBJ2-1; 8 positions match TRBD2. The V segment lost 4 bases and the J segment 5 bases; nucleotides outside the gene matches: 7. The V gene's germline CDR1 is MDHEN and CDR2 SYDVKM. The length of the CDR3 is 15 residues. The CDR3 coding sequence is TGTGCCAGCAGTTCGAAGCGGGAGCGACACAATGAGCAGTTCTTC. This gives the protein CASSSKRERHNEQFF.